Many counts were recorded for the clone carrying this T cell receptor (beta chain). What it binds is not known. What was amplified from RNA transcripts were TCR beta CDR3 regions. HTBI primers drove first-round RT-PCR of the TCR CDR3. TCRdb re-called the multiplex PCR reads through MiXCR, storing one row per CDR3 protein. The table shows about 59,000 distinct CDR3 sequences, with approximately 53% occurring only once. The data were taken from a study of T cells in Graves' hyperthyroidism and ophthalmopathy. Broader study findings: Blood shared most expanded thyroid clonotypes above 0.001.

V lost 1 base and J 2 bases, leaving 6 bases between the germline ends. The CDR3 has 14 residues. Per the germline V gene, CDR1 is SGHRS and CDR2 is YFSETQ. The source of the PBMCs was less than 12 ml of fresh peripheral blood. This receptor was identified in a woman aged 55 to 70 with Graves' ophthalmopathy. The sample taken for sequencing was blood. This rearrangement joins TRBV5-1 to TRBJ1-4; D is unresolved. CDR3 sequence: CASSLLGTNEKLFF. The CDR3 nucleotides are TGCGCCAGCAGCTTGCTGGGGACTAATGAAAAACTGTTTTTT.